The 25 T cell receptor beta chains below come from one sample, sequenced in a study of cytomegalovirus exposure and HLA in healthy donors. The PCR contained 60 Vbeta and 13 Jbeta primers. Assay: immunoSEQ multiplex PCR; the TCRdb copy retains only in-frame clones and omits some. The sample lists over 200,000 clones, approximately 78% occurring once. The sample was PBMCs. These receptor sequences come from a male donor in good health and CMV-seronegative.

V and J are TRBV5-4 and TRBJ2-1, with 7 bases matching TRBD2. Germline CDR1 is SGHNT and CDR2 is YYREEE (reference sequence). V was clipped by 3 bases and J by 4 bases; unmatched bases: 7. CDR3 length: 15 amino acids. As DNA, the CDR3 is TGTGCCAGCAGCTCCTTGACTAGCAGGTACAATGAGCAGTTCTTC. It encodes CASSSLTSRYNEQFF.

The CDR3 loop reads CASSGTSGIGQYF. Written as DNA, the CDR3 is TGTGCCAGTAGTGGGACTAGCGGGATTGGGCAGTACTTC. The V gene is TRBV19, the J gene TRBJ2-7; 13 bases agree with TRBD2. This CDR3 has 13 amino acids. Germline lookup yields CDR1 LNHDA and CDR2 SQIVND (reference sequence). V lost 5 bases and J lost 9; bases outside the gene matches: 4.

This clone was observed a handful of times. This rearrangement joins TRBV7-8 to TRBJ2-7, with TRBD1 matching over 9 bases. In germline, CDR1 is SGHVS, CDR2 FQNEAQ. The CDR3 loop spans 14 amino acids. V shed 3 bases, J shed 3 bases, and the junction held 3 bases outside the gene matches. CDR3 sequence: CASSLGTGYYEQYF. CDR3 nucleotide sequence: TGTGCCAGCAGCTTGGGGACAGGGTACTACGAGCAGTACTTC.

In this sample, this clone turned up once. The rearrangement links TRBV28 to TRBJ2-5; tentative D call: TRBD2 (6 bases). Germline loops: CDR1 MDHEN, CDR2 SYDVKM. V was pared by 3 bases and J by 1 base, with 12 bases between. The CDR3 has 15 amino acids. The CDR3 loop reads CASSFRVEGQETQYF. DNA of the CDR3: TGTGCCAGCAGTTTCAGGGTGGAGGGCCAAGAGACCCAGTACTTC.

V gene TRBV18 combines with J gene TRBJ2-1, with 8 bases that match TRBD2. The CDR3 runs 13 residues. CDR1 is KGHSH and CDR2 is LQKENI in the germline V gene. The trim removed 2 bases at V and 9 bases at J, leaving 3 bases unmatched. The CDR3 DNA reads TGTGCCAGCTCACCAGCCAGCGGGGGTGAGCAGTTCTTC. Its translation: CASSPASGGEQFF.

This clone was observed a handful of times. An end of the junction does not agree with germline; a read error may underlie this. The V gene is TRBV7-9, the J gene TRBJ2-7, with D maybe TRBD1 (6 bases). The CDR3 length is 16 residues. The V gene's germline CDR1 is SEHNR and CDR2 FQNEAQ (reference sequence). In DNA, the CDR3 is TGTTCCAGCAGCCGAACACCGGGACACAGATCCTACGAGCAGTACTTC. This translates into CSSSRTPGHRSYEQYF.

The chain recombines TRBV6-1 with TRBJ2-2, with a tentative D call TRBD1 (5 bases). V lost 5 bases to trimming and J lost 4 bases, with 14 bases between them. Per germline, CDR1 MNHNS and CDR2 SASEGT. The CDR3 extends over 15 amino acids. The CDR3 region is CASSQQGRTTGELFF. In DNA form, the CDR3 reads TGTGCCAGCAGTCAGCAGGGTAGGACCACCGGGGAGCTGTTTTTT.

The chain combines TRBV6-6 with TRBJ2-7, with 10 bases identical to TRBD1. This CDR3 has 14 residues. Germline V gene data show CDR1 as MNHNY and CDR2 as SVGAGI (reference sequence). The J segment lost 6 bases and the V segment lost 0 bases, leaving 2 bases of the junction unmatched. CDR3 coding DNA: TGTGCCAGCAGTTACTCGGACAGGGGGAGCGAGCAGTACTTC. Translated: CASSYSDRGSEQYF.

This chain joins TRBV19 and TRBJ1-4; 7 bases fit TRBD1. This CDR3 contains 15 residues. CDR1 is LNHDA and CDR2 is SQIVND in the germline V gene (reference sequence). Germline trimming cut 5 bases from V and 5 bases from J; bases unmatched to any gene: 8. CDR3 region: CASSVTGARNEKLFF. The CDR3 region has the DNA TGTGCCAGTAGTGTTACAGGGGCTCGGAATGAAAAACTGTTTTTT.

The J gene is TRBJ2-7, the V gene TRBV21-1; the table's D call TRBD1 went unverified against the DNA. TRBV21-1 is listed as a pseudogene. CDR3 size: 14 residues. CDR3 in DNA: TGTGCCAGCAGCAAAGAGGCTCAGACAAGCGAGCAGTACTTC. The encoded protein is CASSKEAQTSEQYF.

This chain uses TRBV28 with TRBJ1-2; no clear D. CDR1 is MDHEN, CDR2 SYDVKM, per germline. CDR3 length equals 12 residues. V dropped 2 bases and J dropped 5 bases, with 6 bases sitting between them. The DNA of the CDR3 is TGTGCCAGCAGTTTACCAGAATATGGCTACACCTTC. Translation: CASSLPEYGYTF.

This clone was seen just once. The chain recombines TRBV28 with TRBJ2-2; D might be TRBD1 (6 bases). This CDR3 comprises 15 residues. The V end lost 6 bases, the J end lost 2 bases, and 13 bases lay between the germline ends. Germline V lookup: CDR1 MDHEN, CDR2 SYDVKM. This CDR3 reads CASRKQGSNTGELFF. The CDR3 DNA reads as TGTGCCAGCAGGAAACAGGGTTCTAACACCGGGGAGCTGTTTTTT.

The genes are TRBV30 and TRBJ2-7; D possibly corresponds to TRBD2 (6 bases). This CDR3 is 15 amino acids long. Germline CDR1 GTSNPN, CDR2 SVGIG (reference sequence). V lost 2 bases, J lost 0 bases, and 14 bases lay in between. The CDR3 sequence: CAWSRGGLTSYEQYF. The CDR3, as DNA: TGTGCCTGGAGTCGGGGAGGTCTAACCTCCTACGAGCAGTACTTC.

V and J are TRBV7-3 and TRBJ1-1; D remains unclear. V was cut by 2 bases and J by 4 bases, with 8 bases left in between. The CDR3 extends over 13 amino acids. The germline V gene has CDR1 SGHTA and CDR2 FQGTGA. The CDR3 DNA follows: TGTGCCAGCAGCTTATCAATGTCCACTGAAGCTTTCTTT. It encodes CASSLSMSTEAFF.

The V gene is TRBV6-6, the J gene TRBJ2-5; tentative D call: TRBD1 (6 bases). The last part of the DNA fits TRBJ2-7 better; the J call may be wrong. This CDR3 is built from 13 residues. Germline CDR1 is MNHNY and CDR2 is SVGAGI (reference sequence). In nucleotides, the CDR3 is TGTGCCACCACGGGACAAAGCTCCTACGAGCAGTACTTC. Amino acids: CATTGQSSYEQYF.

This clone has a count of ten or more. The chain employs TRBV4-1 and TRBJ2-1, with TRBD1 matching over 11 bases. Germline V gene data show CDR1 as MGHRA and CDR2 as YSYEKL. The CDR3 runs 15 residues. V lost 2 bases, J lost 7 bases, and 4 bases stayed unmatched. The CDR3 spells CASSQPGTGGNEQFF. The CDR3 DNA sequence: TGCGCCAGCAGCCAACCCGGGACAGGGGGGAATGAGCAGTTCTTC.

This chain joins TRBV7-2 and TRBJ2-1; 9 bases match TRBD1. The germline V gene encodes CDR1 SGHTA and CDR2 FQGNSA. This CDR3 comprises 15 residues. Trimming cost V 5 bases and J 8 bases; bases outside gene matches: 10. The CDR3 DNA sequence: TGTGCCAGCAGCCTCCCGACAGGGGGAGGCTATGAGCAGTTCTTC. Its translation is CASSLPTGGGYEQFF.

The chain recombines TRBV9 with TRBJ1-5, with D possibly matching TRBD1 (5 bases). Trimming removed 0 bases from V and 3 bases from J, with 10 bases in between. The CDR3 consists of 15 residues. Germline V gene sequence: CDR1 SGDLS, CDR2 YYNGEE. The CDR3 nucleotides are TGTGCCAGCAGCGTAGAAGGGGCGTACAATCAGCCCCAGCATTTT. Its protein product is CASSVEGAYNQPQHF.

The chain links TRBV7-3 to TRBJ2-5; TRBD1 matches at 7 bases. The CDR3 has 15 amino acids. Germline V CDR1 and CDR2: SGHTA, FQGTGA. V trimming: 3 bases; J trimming: 8 bases; junction bases outside the gene matches: 12. The CDR3 bases are TGTGCCAGCAGCTTCGGGGACAGCGGAGGTCTCACCCAGTACTTC. It translates to CASSFGDSGGLTQYF.

J is TRBJ2-1 and V is TRBV29-1; D not resolved. The CDR3 consists of 13 residues. V lost 8 bases and J 4 bases, leaving 15 bases between the germline ends. Germline V gives CDR1 SQVTM, CDR2 ANQGSEA. This CDR3 is CSSLPDLYNEQFF. The CDR3 DNA reads as TGCAGCTCCCTGCCCGACTTGTACAATGAGCAGTTCTTC.

This sequence joins TRBV2 and TRBJ2-3; D is undetermined. The CDR3 contains 12 residues. Germline assignment: CDR1 SNHLY and CDR2 FYNNEI. The germline V and J ends were trimmed by 9 bases and 0 bases, with 7 bases remaining between them. CDR3 bases: TGTGCCAGAACGACTAGCACAGATACGCAGTATTTT. Translating gives CARTTSTDTQYF.

This clone was found a few times. This chain links TRBV11-2 with TRBJ2-2; TRBD1 is a possible D gene (5 bases). The ends were cut back, 2 bases at V and 5 bases at J, with 12 bases in the middle. Germline V CDR1 and CDR2: SGHAT, FQNNGV. The CDR3 length is 15 residues. CDR3: CASSLYRGGTGELFF. Written as DNA, the CDR3 is TGTGCCAGCAGCTTATATAGGGGTGGAACCGGGGAGCTGTTTTTT. The variable domain in full, with the rest retrieved from reference TRBV11-2 and TRBJ2-2, is EAGVAQSPRYKIIEKRQSVAFWCNPISGHATLYWYQQILGQGPKLLIQFQNNGVVDDSQLPKDRFSAERLKGVDSTLKIQPAKLEDSAVYLCASSLYRGGTGELFFGEGSRLTVL.

The V call is TRBV19, the J call TRBJ1-2, with D hard to call. CDR1 is LNHDA, CDR2 SQIVND, per germline (reference sequence). Trimming stripped 6 bases from V and 8 bases from J, with 16 bases between. CDR3 length: 13 amino acids. The CDR3 DNA follows: TGTGCCAGTAGCACGCCTGGCTTCGGGGGCTACACCTTC. This sequence encodes CASSTPGFGGYTF.

This clone was seen at least ten times. V and J are TRBV7-9 and TRBJ1-4; 8 positions agree with TRBD1. Germline CDR1 SEHNR, CDR2 FQNEAQ (reference sequence). The CDR3 is 17 amino acids. With 3 bases clipped from V and 7 bases from J, the junction kept 13 bases outside the gene matches. The CDR3 coding sequence is TGTGCCAGCAGCTTTCTCCAACTCACAGGGGGGAGTGAAAAACTGTTTTTT. Translation: CASSFLQLTGGSEKLFF.

V is TRBV7-9 and J is TRBJ2-3, with 8 bases lining up with TRBD2. Germline assignment: CDR1 SEHNR and CDR2 FQNEAQ (reference sequence). The CDR3 spans 14 residues. V lost 7 bases, J lost 5 bases, and 8 bases stayed unmatched. The CDR3 here is CASTQRERVDTQYF. For the CDR3, the DNA is TGTGCCAGCACCCAGCGGGAGCGGGTAGATACGCAGTATTTT.